The 13 T cell receptor beta chains given below trace back to one sample, sequenced in a study of T cells in Graves' hyperthyroidism and ophthalmopathy. What was amplified from RNA transcripts were TCR beta CDR3 regions. The TCR CDR3 was amplified in a first-round RT-PCR using the HTBI primer set. TCRdb re-derived calls from the multiplex PCR reads in MiXCR, one entry per CDR3 protein. The table has about 250,000 distinct CDR3 sequences, 15% seen once. Sequenced sample: blood. The source is a woman aged 45-59 years with Graves' hyperthyroidism that later progressed to Graves' ophthalmopathy.

There are many counts of this clonotype. V usage is TRBV7-2 and J usage is TRBJ2-5; D is perhaps TRBD1 (5 bases). Germline V CDR1 and CDR2: SGHTA, FQGNSA. The CDR3 is made up of 14 amino acids. Trimming pared 5 bases from V and 4 bases from J, leaving 14 bases between. This CDR3 reads CASSKSSGAETQYF. The CDR3 DNA sequence: TGTGCCAGCAGCAAATCCAGTGGGGCAGAGACCCAGTACTTC.

This clonotype has at least ten counts. V usage is TRBV20-1 and J usage is TRBJ2-7; no reliable D call. V lost 2 bases, J lost 5 bases, and 10 bases lay in between. CDR1 and CDR2 (germline): DFQATT, SNEGSKA (reference sequence). This CDR3 region has 12 residues. CDR3 residues: CSARTVRNEQYF. CDR3 DNA sequence: TGCAGTGCTAGAACTGTGAGGAACGAGCAGTACTTC.

In its sample, this clonotype was seen many times. The chain links TRBV2 to TRBJ2-1; possibly TRBD1 for D (5 bases). Germline V lookup: CDR1 SNHLY, CDR2 FYNNEI. V gave up 6 bases and J gave up 2 bases, with 14 bases separating them. The CDR3 contains 15 residues. CDR3 region: CASRESRGTYNEQFF. CDR3 in DNA: TGTGCCAGCAGGGAGAGTAGGGGAACCTACAATGAGCAGTTCTTC.

This clonotype was seen at least ten times. This chain links TRBV2 with TRBJ2-1; D remains ambiguous. This CDR3 has 14 amino acids. Trimming left V 2 bases short and J 1 base short, with 6 bases between. Germline loops: CDR1 SNHLY, CDR2 FYNNEI. Here the CDR3 DNA reads TGTGCCAGCAGTGAAAGGACGTCCTACAATGAGCAGTTCTTC. Translation gives CASSERTSYNEQFF.

The chain has TRBV5-6 and TRBJ2-7; unclear D gene. Germline V gene sequence: CDR1 SGHDT, CDR2 YYEEEE. CDR3 length: 12 residues. Trimming left V 1 base short and J 6 bases short, with 8 bases between. CDR3 DNA: TGTGCCAGCAGCTTGAGGGCCTTCGAGCAGTACTTC. It specifies CASSLRAFEQYF.

This clonotype came up many times. The chain uses TRBV3-1 and TRBJ1-2; D not certain. Trimming left V 0 bases short and J 1 base short, with 9 bases between. Germline CDR1 is LGHDT and CDR2 is YNNKEL (reference sequence). The CDR3 contains 15 residues. CDR3 in DNA: TGTGCCAGCAGCCAAGAGACTCACGATAACTATGGCTACACCTTC. It encodes CASSQETHDNYGYTF.

This clonotype was observed many times. This rearrangement joins TRBV20-1 to TRBJ1-1; 8 bases map to TRBD1. V shed 0 bases and J 4 bases; nucleotides not matched to a gene: 4. The CDR3 totals 14 residues. Per germline, CDR1 DFQATT and CDR2 SNEGSKA (reference sequence). The CDR3 DNA sequence: TGCAGTGCTAGAGATACAGGGGGACGCACTGAAGCTTTCTTT. This codes for CSARDTGGRTEAFF.

This clonotype has ten or more counts. This chain joins TRBV29-1 and TRBJ1-1; D gene uncertain. The CDR3 spans 12 residues. From germline, CDR1 is SQVTM and CDR2 ANQGSEA. The CDR3 spells CTYAEGNTEAFF. CDR3 bases: TGCACCTACGCAGAGGGAAACACTGAAGCTTTCTTT.

This clonotype was seen many times. The V call is TRBV7-8, the J call TRBJ2-7, with D possibly being TRBD1 (6 bases). The CDR3 totals 13 residues. Per germline, CDR1 SGHVS and CDR2 FQNEAQ. V lost 5 bases, J lost 7 bases, and 15 bases lay in between. The CDR3 reads CASSPGHSGEQYF. DNA for the CDR3: TGTGCCAGCAGCCCGGGACATTCGGGAGAGCAGTACTTC.

At least ten counts were recorded for this clonotype. The genes are TRBV29-1 and TRBJ2-2; D call uncertain. From germline, CDR1 is SQVTM and CDR2 ANQGSEA. This CDR3 is built from 13 residues. The V end was cut by 3 bases, the J end by 6 bases, with 11 bases between. CDR3 sequence: CSVDSLSPGELFF. CDR3 nucleotides: TGCAGCGTTGACTCTTTGAGTCCCGGGGAGCTGTTTTTT.

This clonotype appeared many times. The chain combines TRBV3-1 with TRBJ2-3, with 12 bases identical to TRBD2. CDR3 length: 19 amino acids. Germline V gene lookup returns CDR1 LGHDT and CDR2 YNNKEL (reference sequence). V lost 3 bases and J lost 0; bases outside the gene matches: 10. CDR3 protein: CASSQAGLAGHSSTDTQYF. Here the CDR3 DNA reads TGTGCCAGCAGCCAGGCGGGACTAGCGGGCCACTCTAGCACAGATACGCAGTATTTT.

This clonotype was recorded at least ten times. The chain recombines TRBV7-2 with TRBJ2-2, with 12 bases fitting TRBD2. CDR1 is SGHTA, CDR2 FQGNSA, per germline. The CDR3 extends over 17 amino acids. V was clipped by 1 base and J by 1 base; unmatched bases: 1. CDR3 nucleotide sequence: TGTGCCAGCAGCTTAGGGGGACTAGCGGGGAACACCGGGGAGCTGTTTTTT. Its protein product is CASSLGGLAGNTGELFF.

V gene TRBV5-5 combines with J gene TRBJ1-3; 7 bases agree with TRBD1. The trim removed 4 bases at V and 2 bases at J, leaving 3 bases unmatched. CDR1 is SGHKS and CDR2 is YYEKEE in the germline V gene (reference sequence). This CDR3 spans 14 amino acids. This CDR3 reads CASSRGQTGNTIYF. CDR3 sequence (DNA): TGTGCCAGCAGCAGGGGACAGACTGGAAACACCATATATTTT.